The T cell receptor (beta chain) described here comes from a study of neurological immune-mediated disorders. Unsorted libraries used 2 million PBMCs kept at -80 degrees C. This clonotype came up many times. Its target is unknown. Overall study findings and caveats: Whereas HTLV-1-associated myelopathy showed the most TCR clonal expansion, multiple sclerosis showed the least, with levels below those of healthy controls. Clinical features showed no association with the multiple sclerosis repertoire cluster, and MRI features showed none either.

TCRdb independently ran MiXCR on the 5' RACE reads; one entry per CDR3 protein. This table holds 50,000 or so distinct CDR3 sequences, about 3.8% found once. The clonotype comes from a man in his 60s with multiple sclerosis. Sequencing used PBMCs.

This CDR3 reads CASSGPYRTEAFF. The CDR3 nucleotides are TGTGCCAGCAGCGGACCCTACCGCACTGAAGCTTTCTTT. The V call is TRBV27, the J call TRBJ1-1; D remains unclear. The CDR3 covers 13 residues. Germline V gene lookup returns CDR1 MNHEY and CDR2 SMNVEV (reference sequence). V dropped 6 bases and J dropped 4 bases, with 12 bases sitting between them.